The rows below give T cell receptor beta chains drawn from one sample of a study of cytomegalovirus exposure and HLA in healthy donors. The data were produced by immunoSEQ multiplex PCR, yet TCRdb's version contains in-frame clones alone and is incomplete. The sample records approximately 160,000 clones, approximately 80% being singletons. The material sequenced was PBMCs. The receptors come from a woman under 40 in good health and CMV-seronegative. Each CDR3 is given with its conserved first and last residue. The order of the fields is clone size, D gene, V gene, J gene, CDR3 protein, CDR3 DNA. A D gene is named only where the DNA matches it firmly. Clone size is shown for a subset of rows, as once, few, many or a class of expanded clone.

clone size: -
D gene: TRBD2
V gene: TRBV12-5
J gene: TRBJ2-7
CDR3 protein: CASVLTDSGTSGVPSYEQYF
CDR3 DNA: TGTGCTAGTGTTCTGACGGATTCCGGGACTAGCGGGGTTCCTTCCTACGAGCAGTACTTC

clone size: few
D gene: TRBD2
V gene: TRBV9
J gene: TRBJ2-7
CDR3 protein: CASSRSRGSGSYEQYF
CDR3 DNA: TGTGCCAGCAGCCGGAGCCGGGGTAGCGGGAGCTACGAGCAGTACTTC

clone size: -
D gene: TRBD1
V gene: TRBV28
J gene: TRBJ1-1
CDR3 protein: CASTGTGGTEAFF
CDR3 DNA: TGTGCCAGTACCGGGACAGGGGGCACTGAAGCTTTCTTT

clone size: -
D gene: -
V gene: TRBV9
J gene: TRBJ2-1
CDR3 protein: CASSVAALDNYNEQFF
CDR3 DNA: TGTGCCAGCAGCGTAGCTGCGTTAGACAACTACAATGAGCAGTTCTTC

clone size: -
D gene: -
V gene: TRBV27
J gene: TRBJ1-2
CDR3 protein: CASSVNGGYYGYTF
CDR3 DNA: TGTGCCAGCAGTGTAAACGGCGGTTACTATGGCTACACCTTC

clone size: -
D gene: TRBD1
V gene: TRBV6-5
J gene: TRBJ1-2
CDR3 protein: CASSVQGGSAGYTF
CDR3 DNA: TGTGCCAGCAGTGTCCAAGGGGGCTCGGCTGGCTACACCTTC

clone size: -
D gene: TRBD2
V gene: TRBV7-9
J gene: TRBJ2-2
CDR3 protein: CASSIGTSGIWAGELFF
CDR3 DNA: TGTGCCAGCTCCATCGGGACTAGCGGGATTTGGGCCGGGGAGCTGTTTTTT

clone size: -
D gene: TRBD1
V gene: TRBV2
J gene: TRBJ1-2
CDR3 protein: CASRPPGQAYYGYTF
CDR3 DNA: TGTGCCAGCAGGCCGCCGGGACAGGCTTACTATGGCTACACCTTC

clone size: -
D gene: -
V gene: TRBV7-8
J gene: TRBJ1-1
CDR3 protein: CASSLQGNRGFGEAFF
CDR3 DNA: TGTGCCAGCAGCTTACAGGGGAACCGTGGATTTGGTGAAGCTTTCTTT

clone size: -
D gene: -
V gene: TRBV19
J gene: TRBJ2-1
CDR3 protein: CASTPNRDSNNEQFF
CDR3 DNA: TGTGCCAGTACTCCCAACCGGGACTCAAACAATGAGCAGTTCTTC

clone size: -
D gene: -
V gene: TRBV1
J gene: TRBJ1-1
CDR3 protein: CTSSQGTKPPLNTEAFF
CDR3 DNA: TGCACCAGCAGCCAAGGGACTAAACCACCATTGAACACTGAAGCTTTCTTT

clone size: few
D gene: -
V gene: TRBV7-6
J gene: TRBJ1-6
CDR3 protein: CASSFQGNSPLHF
CDR3 DNA: TGTGCCAGCAGCTTTCAGGGAAATTCACCCCTCCACTTT

clone size: -
D gene: TRBD2
V gene: TRBV27
J gene: TRBJ2-5
CDR3 protein: CASSGGAGETQYF
CDR3 DNA: TGTGCCAGTAGCGGGGGGGCCGGGGAGACCCAGTACTTC

clone size: once
D gene: -
V gene: TRBV4-2
J gene: TRBJ1-1
CDR3 protein: CASSQDLGRAAEAFF
CDR3 DNA: TGTGCCAGCAGCCAAGATTTGGGCAGGGCTGCTGAAGCTTTCTTT

clone size: -
D gene: -
V gene: TRBV30
J gene: TRBJ1-5
CDR3 protein: CAWAQGEKNQPQHF
CDR3 DNA: TGTGCCTGGGCACAGGGAGAGAAAAATCAGCCCCAGCATTTT

clone size: -
D gene: -
V gene: TRBV27
J gene: TRBJ1-2
CDR3 protein: CASSFASQGLGYTF
CDR3 DNA: TGTGCCAGCAGTTTTGCGTCACAGGGTCTTGGCTACACCTTC

clone size: -
D gene: -
V gene: TRBV13
J gene: TRBJ1-2
CDR3 protein: CASSLRRTERSGYTF
CDR3 DNA: TGTGCCAGCAGCTTAAGGCGGACAGAAAGAAGCGGCTACACCTTC

clone size: many
D gene: TRBD1
V gene: TRBV6-5
J gene: TRBJ1-1
CDR3 protein: CASSYERQGANTEAFF
CDR3 DNA: TGTGCCAGCAGTTACGAGAGACAGGGGGCTAACACTGAAGCTTTCTTT

clone size: -
D gene: -
V gene: TRBV7-8
J gene: TRBJ1-4
CDR3 protein: CASSSGTVNEKLFF
CDR3 DNA: TGTGCCAGCAGCTCCGGGACTGTTAATGAAAAACTGTTTTTT

clone size: few
D gene: -
V gene: TRBV5-6
J gene: TRBJ2-3
CDR3 protein: CASSSFDTQYF
CDR3 DNA: TGTGCCAGCAGTTCTTTTGATACGCAGTATTTT

clone size: -
D gene: -
V gene: TRBV29-1
J gene: TRBJ1-2
CDR3 protein: CSATGPSGPYGYTF
CDR3 DNA: TGCAGCGCGACGGGTCCATCGGGTCCCTATGGCTACACCTTC

clone size: -
D gene: -
V gene: TRBV9
J gene: TRBJ2-5
CDR3 protein: CASSVGEISQETQYF
CDR3 DNA: TGTGCCAGCAGCGTAGGGGAGATATCGCAAGAGACCCAGTACTTC

clone size: once
D gene: -
V gene: TRBV30
J gene: TRBJ1-1
CDR3 protein: CAWTYRKDTEAFF
CDR3 DNA: TGTGCCTGGACCTACAGGAAAGACACTGAAGCTTTCTTT

clone size: -
D gene: -
V gene: TRBV5-8
J gene: TRBJ2-2
CDR3 protein: CASRDFGGLNTGELFF
CDR3 DNA: TGTGCCAGCAGGGACTTCGGCGGACTTAACACCGGGGAGCTGTTTTTT

clone size: -
D gene: -
V gene: TRBV21-1
J gene: TRBJ2-7
CDR3 protein: CASSKSGDSSYEQYF
CDR3 DNA: TGTGCCAGCAGCAAATCCGGGGACAGTTCCTACGAGCAGTACTTC

clone size: -
D gene: TRBD1
V gene: TRBV6-6
J gene: TRBJ2-1
CDR3 protein: CASSYRDRYNEQFF
CDR3 DNA: TGTGCCAGCAGTTACCGGGACAGATACAATGAGCAGTTCTTC

clone size: few
D gene: TRBD1
V gene: TRBV9
J gene: TRBJ1-4
CDR3 protein: CASSPDRGEEKLFF
CDR3 DNA: TGTGCCAGCAGCCCTGACAGGGGAGAGGAAAAACTGTTTTTT

clone size: once
D gene: TRBD1
V gene: TRBV4-2
J gene: TRBJ1-5
CDR3 protein: CASSHLGQGSPSNQPQHF
CDR3 DNA: TGTGCCAGCAGCCACCTTGGACAGGGCAGCCCTAGCAATCAGCCCCAGCATTTT

clone size: -
D gene: -
V gene: TRBV2
J gene: TRBJ2-1
CDR3 protein: CASSEWSDNEQFF
CDR3 DNA: TGTGCCAGCAGTGAATGGTCAGACAATGAGCAGTTCTTC

clone size: -
D gene: TRBD2
V gene: TRBV27
J gene: TRBJ2-7
CDR3 protein: CASSWGAGVSYEQYF
CDR3 DNA: TGTGCCAGCAGTTGGGGAGCGGGAGTCTCCTACGAGCAGTACTTC

clone size: -
D gene: TRBD2
V gene: TRBV5-1
J gene: TRBJ2-2
CDR3 protein: CASSSLGLAGVSTGELFF
CDR3 DNA: TGCGCCAGCAGCTCGCTGGGACTAGCGGGAGTCTCCACCGGGGAGCTGTTTTTT

clone size: -
D gene: TRBD1
V gene: TRBV6-1
J gene: TRBJ2-2
CDR3 protein: CASSEEQGGAGELFF
CDR3 DNA: TGTGCCAGCAGTGAAGAACAGGGGGGCGCCGGGGAGCTGTTTTTT

clone size: -
D gene: TRBD1
V gene: TRBV5-1
J gene: TRBJ1-4
CDR3 protein: CASSGTGTGEEKLFF
CDR3 DNA: TGCGCCAGCAGCGGCACCGGGACAGGGGAGGAAAAACTGTTTTTT

clone size: -
D gene: -
V gene: TRBV5-1
J gene: TRBJ1-1
CDR3 protein: CASRPHPNTEAFF
CDR3 DNA: TGCGCCAGCAGACCACATCCTAACACTGAAGCTTTCTTT

clone size: -
D gene: TRBD1
V gene: TRBV2
J gene: TRBJ2-7
CDR3 protein: CAIQTGSNEQYF
CDR3 DNA: TGTGCCATCCAGACAGGGTCGAACGAGCAGTACTTC

clone size: -
D gene: -
V gene: TRBV2
J gene: TRBJ2-7
CDR3 protein: CATHRLPYEQYF
CDR3 DNA: TGTGCCACGCACAGGTTACCCTACGAGCAGTACTTC

clone size: few
D gene: -
V gene: TRBV19
J gene: TRBJ1-1
CDR3 protein: CASAGGSEAFF
CDR3 DNA: TGTGCCTCAGCCGGGGGGTCTGAAGCTTTCTTT

clone size: once
D gene: -
V gene: TRBV19
J gene: TRBJ1-4
CDR3 protein: CASSIEGALSAKLFF
CDR3 DNA: TGTGCCAGTAGTATAGAAGGGGCGCTTAGTGCAAAACTGTTTTTT

clone size: -
D gene: TRBD2
V gene: TRBV5-4
J gene: TRBJ2-3
CDR3 protein: CASSSRAGVSTDTQYF
CDR3 DNA: TGTGCCAGCAGCTCGAGAGCGGGAGTCTCCACAGATACGCAGTATTTT

clone size: -
D gene: -
V gene: TRBV7-2
J gene: TRBJ2-7
CDR3 protein: CASSLSDIQTYEQYF
CDR3 DNA: TGTGCCAGCAGCTTATCGGACATCCAAACCTACGAGCAGTACTTC

clone size: -
D gene: TRBD1
V gene: TRBV7-6
J gene: TRBJ2-2
CDR3 protein: CASSFAGGQSTGELFF
CDR3 DNA: TGTGCCAGCAGCTTCGCAGGGGGCCAGAGCACCGGGGAGCTGTTTTTT

clone size: -
D gene: -
V gene: TRBV10-3
J gene: TRBJ2-6
CDR3 protein: CAISEGGPGANVLTF
CDR3 DNA: TGTGCCATCAGTGAGGGGGGCCCTGGGGCCAACGTCCTGACTTTC

clone size: -
D gene: TRBD2
V gene: TRBV11-2
J gene: TRBJ2-5
CDR3 protein: CASSTGRGAGGQETQYF
CDR3 DNA: TGTGCCAGCAGCACCGGGCGGGGGGCGGGAGGGCAAGAGACCCAGTACTTC

clone size: -
D gene: -
V gene: TRBV19
J gene: TRBJ1-6
CDR3 protein: CASSFQWGGNSPLHF
CDR3 DNA: TGTGCCAGTAGTTTTCAGTGGGGCGGTAATTCACCCCTCCACTTT

clone size: -
D gene: -
V gene: TRBV2
J gene: TRBJ2-2
CDR3 protein: CASSGDPGLYTGELFF
CDR3 DNA: TGTGCCAGCAGTGGAGACCCGGGACTTTACACCGGGGAGCTGTTTTTT

clone size: -
D gene: TRBD1
V gene: TRBV18
J gene: TRBJ1-2
CDR3 protein: CASSPATGGNYGYTF
CDR3 DNA: TGTGCCAGCTCACCAGCTACAGGGGGGAACTATGGCTACACCTTC

clone size: -
D gene: TRBD1
V gene: TRBV7-6
J gene: TRBJ1-4
CDR3 protein: CASSARQGAWEKLFF
CDR3 DNA: TGTGCCAGCAGCGCCCGACAGGGGGCTTGGGAAAAACTGTTTTTT

clone size: -
D gene: TRBD1
V gene: TRBV5-1
J gene: TRBJ1-1
CDR3 protein: CASSSGQGIEAFF
CDR3 DNA: TGCGCCAGCAGCTCGGGACAGGGGATCGAAGCTTTCTTT

clone size: few
D gene: TRBD1
V gene: TRBV27
J gene: TRBJ1-1
CDR3 protein: CASSFSRDREAFF
CDR3 DNA: TGTGCCAGCAGTTTTTCCAGGGACAGGGAAGCTTTCTTT

clone size: -
D gene: TRBD1
V gene: TRBV2
J gene: TRBJ1-1
CDR3 protein: CASSLIQGVEAFF
CDR3 DNA: TGTGCCAGCAGTCTGATTCAGGGGGTGGAAGCTTTCTTT

clone size: once
D gene: -
V gene: TRBV10-3
J gene: TRBJ1-1
CDR3 protein: CAISDVGNTEAFF
CDR3 DNA: TGTGCCATCAGTGATGTCGGGAACACTGAAGCTTTCTTT